One and the same sample provided the 4 T cell receptor beta chains below, sequenced in a study of OX40 agonist ivuxolimab in advanced cancers. Here immunoSEQ multiplex PCR was the method, and the copy in TCRdb shows in-frame clones only, minus some. The sample records around 71,000 clones, around 80% being singletons. Sample: CD4+ or CD8+ T cells sorted from blood, taken in a trial of the OX40 agonist ivuxolimab. The receptors stem from an adult with an advanced solid tumor such as melanoma, head and neck, liver or kidney cancer.

V gene TRBV5-1 combines with J gene TRBJ2-7, with unresolved D. Trimming pared 2 bases from V and 3 bases from J, leaving 6 bases between. Germline V CDR1 and CDR2: SGHRS, YFSETQ. This CDR3 comprises 12 residues. CDR3: CASSFSNYEQYF. In DNA form, the CDR3 reads TGCGCCAGCAGCTTCTCTAACTACGAGCAGTACTTC.

A single count supports this clone. The J gene is TRBJ2-1, the V gene TRBV5-1; D perhaps matches TRBD2 (5 bases). CDR1 is SGHRS, CDR2 YFSETQ, per germline. V was trimmed by 5 bases and J by 0 bases, leaving 12 bases between them. The CDR3 has 15 residues. CDR3 protein: CASRFSGSSYNEQFF. For the CDR3, the DNA is TGCGCCAGCAGATTCAGCGGCAGCTCCTACAATGAGCAGTTCTTC.

A single count supports this clone. This chain connects TRBV7-2 to TRBJ1-2, with 11 positions matching TRBD1. Germline V gives CDR1 SGHTA, CDR2 FQGNSA. This CDR3 is built from 15 residues. Losses at the gene ends were 5 bases for V and 4 bases for J; bases not matched to a gene: 6. CDR3: CASSPRTGGVYGYTF. The CDR3 nucleotides read TGTGCCAGCAGCCCCAGGACAGGGGGCGTCTATGGCTACACCTTC.

CDR3 amino acids: CASSLNPRETTDTQYF. The CDR3 DNA reads TGTGCCAGCAGCCTAAACCCCCGGGAGACCACAGATACGCAGTATTTT. V is TRBV4-2 and J is TRBJ2-3; possibly TRBD2 for D (6 bases). V was clipped by 4 bases and J by 2 bases, with 16 bases between them. Germline values: CDR1 LGHNA, CDR2 YNFKEQ. The CDR3 sequence is 16 residues long.